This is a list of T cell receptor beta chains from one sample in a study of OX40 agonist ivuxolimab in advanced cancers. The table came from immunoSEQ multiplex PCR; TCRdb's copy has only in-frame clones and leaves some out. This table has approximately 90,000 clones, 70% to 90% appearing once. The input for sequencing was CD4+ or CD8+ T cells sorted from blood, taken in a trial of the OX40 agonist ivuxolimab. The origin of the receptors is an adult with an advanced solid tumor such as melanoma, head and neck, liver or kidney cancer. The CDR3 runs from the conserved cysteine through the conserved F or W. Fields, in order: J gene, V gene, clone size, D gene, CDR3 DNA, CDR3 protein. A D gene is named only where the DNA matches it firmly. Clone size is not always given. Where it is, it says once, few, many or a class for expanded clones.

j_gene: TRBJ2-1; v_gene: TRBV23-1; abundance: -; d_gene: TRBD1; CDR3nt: TGCGCCAGCAGTCAATCGATGGGCGGGGGACAGGGCTACAATGAGCAGTTCTTC; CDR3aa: CASSQSMGGGQGYNEQFF
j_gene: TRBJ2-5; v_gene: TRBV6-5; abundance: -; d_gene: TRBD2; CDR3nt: TGTGCCAGCAGTTCGGGGGGGCGCCCCCCAGAGACCCAGTACTTC; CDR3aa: CASSSGGRPPETQYF
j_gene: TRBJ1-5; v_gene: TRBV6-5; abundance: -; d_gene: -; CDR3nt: TGTGCCAGCAGTCGGACCCAGAGTCGGACTCAGCCCCAGCATTTT; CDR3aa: CASSRTQSRTQPQHF
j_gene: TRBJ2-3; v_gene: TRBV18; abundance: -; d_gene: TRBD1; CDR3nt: TGTGCCAGCTCACGGGGACAGGACACAGATACGCAGTATTTT; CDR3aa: CASSRGQDTDTQYF
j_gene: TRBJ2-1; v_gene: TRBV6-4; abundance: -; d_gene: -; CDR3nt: TGTGCCAGCAGTGTCCTGTGGGGGAACAATGAGCAGTTCTTC; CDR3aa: CASSVLWGNNEQFF
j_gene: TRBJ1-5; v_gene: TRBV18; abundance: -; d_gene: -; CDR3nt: TGTGCCAGCTCACCATCCAGGCCGGCCAATCAGCCCCAGCATTTT; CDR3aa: CASSPSRPANQPQHF
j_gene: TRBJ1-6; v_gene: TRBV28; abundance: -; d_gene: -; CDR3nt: TGTGCCAGCAGTTCGGGCGTAGCGAGTGAGTCACCCCTCCACTTT; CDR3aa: CASSSGVASESPLHF
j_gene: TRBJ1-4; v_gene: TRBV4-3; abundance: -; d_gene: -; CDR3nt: TGCGCCAGCACTAAAGGGGGGGCAACTAATGAAAAACTGTTTTTT; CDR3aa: CASTKGGATNEKLFF
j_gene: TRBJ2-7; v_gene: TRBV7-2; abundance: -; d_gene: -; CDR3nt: TGTGCCAGCAGCCCAGGGGCAGGTTGGCCCTACGAGCAGTACTTC; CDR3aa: CASSPGAGWPYEQYF
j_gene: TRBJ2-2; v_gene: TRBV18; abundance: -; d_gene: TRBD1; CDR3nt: TGTGCCAGCTCAAATCACAGGGGTGACACCGGGGAGCTGTTTTTT; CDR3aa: CASSNHRGDTGELFF
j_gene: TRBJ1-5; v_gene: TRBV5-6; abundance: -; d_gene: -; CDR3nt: TGTGCCAGCAGCTTGGGTAGTGTTAGTGGTTCGCAGCCCCAGCATTTT; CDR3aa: CASSLGSVSGSQPQHF
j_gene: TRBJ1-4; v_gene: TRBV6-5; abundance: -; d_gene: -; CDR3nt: TGTGCCAGCAGTTACGGACAGACCCTAGGGGAAAAACTGTTTTTT; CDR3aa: CASSYGQTLGEKLFF
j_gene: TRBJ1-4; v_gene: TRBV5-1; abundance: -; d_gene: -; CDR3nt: TGCGCCAGCAGAGATCAGGGATCAGAAAAACTGTTTTTT; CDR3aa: CASRDQGSEKLFF
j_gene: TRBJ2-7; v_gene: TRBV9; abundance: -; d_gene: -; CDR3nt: TGTGCCAGCAGCGTAGGGTTTGAGGACGAGCAGTACTTC; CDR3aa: CASSVGFEDEQYF
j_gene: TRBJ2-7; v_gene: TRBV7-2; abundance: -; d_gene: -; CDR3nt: TGTGCCAGCAGCCCCCTACGGAGCGGCCCATCCTACGAGCAGTACTTC; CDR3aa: CASSPLRSGPSYEQYF
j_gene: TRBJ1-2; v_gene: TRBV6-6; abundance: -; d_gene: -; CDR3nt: TGTGCCAGCACCCTAGGAGGGGGAGCTAACTATGGCTACACCTTC; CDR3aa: CASTLGGGANYGYTF
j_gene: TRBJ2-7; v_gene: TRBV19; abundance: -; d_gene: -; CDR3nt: TGTGCCAGTAGCCCCTTTTCTATAAGACCGGATTACGAGCAGTACTTC; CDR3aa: CASSPFSIRPDYEQYF
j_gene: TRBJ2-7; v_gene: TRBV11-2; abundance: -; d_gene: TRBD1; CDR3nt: TGTGCCAGCAGCTTAGCCCAGGGGGTACTCGCTCCCTACGAGCAGTACTTC; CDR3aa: CASSLAQGVLAPYEQYF
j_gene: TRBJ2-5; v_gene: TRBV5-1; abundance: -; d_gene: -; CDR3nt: TGCGCCAGCAGCATTAGTGTGGAGACCCAGTACTTC; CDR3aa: CASSISVETQYF
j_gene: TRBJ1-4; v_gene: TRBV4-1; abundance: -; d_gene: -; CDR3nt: TGCGCCAGCAGCCAAGAGGGGGGGAAACTGTTTTTT; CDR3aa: CASSQEGGKLFF
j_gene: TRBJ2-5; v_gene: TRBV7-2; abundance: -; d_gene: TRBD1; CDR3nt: TGTGCCAGCAGCTCTTCACGGACAGGTGCTTCACAAGAGACCCAGTACTTC; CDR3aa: CASSSSRTGASQETQYF
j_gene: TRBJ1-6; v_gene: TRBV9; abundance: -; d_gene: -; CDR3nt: TGTGCCAGCAGCCCGGCGGGGGCCCTCTGGTCACCCCTCCACTTT; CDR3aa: CASSPAGALWSPLHF
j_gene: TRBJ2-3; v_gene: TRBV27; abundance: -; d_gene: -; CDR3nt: TGTGCCAGCAGTCTAGGAGGAGGGGCGAGCACAGATACGCAGTATTTT; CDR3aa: CASSLGGGASTDTQYF
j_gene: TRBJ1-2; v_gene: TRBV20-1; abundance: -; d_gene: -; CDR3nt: TGCAGTGCTAGTTCAGGGTTCGGCTACACCTTC; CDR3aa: CSASSGFGYTF
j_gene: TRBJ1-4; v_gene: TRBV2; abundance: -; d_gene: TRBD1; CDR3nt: TGTGCCAGCAGAAGAAGCGGGACAGGGGGCGAAAAACTGTTTTTT; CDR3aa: CASRRSGTGGEKLFF
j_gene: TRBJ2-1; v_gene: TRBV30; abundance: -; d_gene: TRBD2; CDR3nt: TGTGCCTGGAGTGCAATAGCGGGATACAATGAGCAGTTCTTC; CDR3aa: CAWSAIAGYNEQFF
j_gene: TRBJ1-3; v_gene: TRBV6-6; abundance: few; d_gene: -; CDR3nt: TGTGCCAGCAGTTTCCCAGGGTCAGGAAACACCATATATTTT; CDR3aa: CASSFPGSGNTIYF
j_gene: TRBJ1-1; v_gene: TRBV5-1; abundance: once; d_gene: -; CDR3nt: TGCGCCAGCAGCTTGAACGGGGTAAGGACTGAAGCTTTCTTT; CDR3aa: CASSLNGVRTEAFF
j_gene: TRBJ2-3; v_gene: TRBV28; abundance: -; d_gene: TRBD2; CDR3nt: TGTGCCAGCTATTCTAGCGGGGGGCCCCCGGATACGCAGTATTTT; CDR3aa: CASYSSGGPPDTQYF
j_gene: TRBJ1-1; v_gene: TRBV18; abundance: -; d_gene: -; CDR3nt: TGTGCCAGCTCGGGACGCGGGGACACTGAAGCTTTCTTT; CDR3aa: CASSGRGDTEAFF
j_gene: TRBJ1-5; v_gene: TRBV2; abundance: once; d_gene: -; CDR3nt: TGTGCCAGCCTCGCCGGGACGGCAAATCAGCCCCAGCATTTT; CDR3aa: CASLAGTANQPQHF